The 25 T cell receptor beta chains reported below all come from one sample, sequenced in a study of blood T cells in healthy people across ages. Alongside a J-beta primer mix, a sample-barcoded 5' primer served in a second PCR lasting about 6 to 11 cycles. TCRdb processed the 5' RACE reads anew with MiXCR; each CDR3 protein has one entry. The sample includes 1.5 million to 2 million distinct CDR3 sequences, 30% to 40% of them seen just once. What was sequenced was blood. These receptors came from a human donor in good health.

The rearrangement joins TRBV30 to TRBJ2-1, with D tentatively TRBD1 (6 bases). This CDR3 is built from 13 residues. Trimming removed 5 bases from V and 0 bases from J, with 8 bases in between. Germline-derived CDR1 and CDR2 are GTSNPN and SVGIG (reference sequence). In nucleotides, the CDR3 is TGTGCCTGGCAGGGGAGCTCCTACAATGAGCAGTTCTTC. Translated: CAWQGSSYNEQFF.

This rearrangement joins TRBV7-9 to TRBJ2-5, with 10 bases fitting TRBD2. The CDR3 sequence is 16 residues long. Per the germline V gene, CDR1 is SEHNR and CDR2 is FQNEAQ (reference sequence). The ends lost 5 bases at V and 3 bases at J; junction bases unmatched: 9. The CDR3: CASSDYTSGEKETQYF. For the CDR3, the DNA is TGTGCCAGCAGCGACTATACTAGCGGGGAAAAAGAGACCCAGTACTTC.

The chain recombines TRBV27 with TRBJ1-5; 9 bases map to TRBD1. V lost 8 bases and J lost 3; bases outside the gene matches: 8. Germline lookup yields CDR1 MNHEY and CDR2 SMNVEV (reference sequence). The CDR3 runs 15 residues. DNA of the CDR3: TGTGCCAGCGGACCACAGGGGGCTCCCAATCAGCCCCAGCATTTT. Encoded protein: CASGPQGAPNQPQHF.

There are a few counts of this clonotype. This chain links TRBV5-1 with TRBJ2-3; no clear D. CDR1 is SGHRS and CDR2 is YFSETQ in the germline V gene. The V gene lost 3 bases and the J gene lost 2 bases, with 7 bases spanning the gap. This CDR3 is built from 13 residues. CDR3 nucleotides: TGCGCCAGCAGCTCCAGTCCCACAGATACGCAGTATTTT. Translation gives CASSSSPTDTQYF.

V usage is TRBV5-5 and J usage is TRBJ2-3; D ambiguous. This CDR3 has 15 residues. CDR1 and CDR2 (germline): SGHKS, YYEKEE (reference sequence). Trimming pared 1 base from V and 0 bases from J, leaving 9 bases between. DNA for the CDR3: TGTGCCAGCAGCTTGTCTCCAGCTAGCACAGATACGCAGTATTTT. Amino acids: CASSLSPASTDTQYF.

V and J are TRBV20-1 and TRBJ2-5, with D uncertain. The CDR3 has 15 residues. Between the trimmed V and J ends, which lost 5 bases and 2 bases, there was a span of 18 bases. CDR1 and CDR2 from the germline V gene are DFQATT and SNEGSKA (reference sequence). The CDR3 reads CSAAHLGGAQETQYF. The CDR3 DNA reads TGCAGTGCTGCCCATCTCGGCGGAGCACAAGAGACCCAGTACTTC.

V is TRBV7-9 and J is TRBJ1-2, with no clear D. The germline gives CDR1 SEHNR, CDR2 FQNEAQ (reference sequence). Trimming removed 0 bases from V and 5 bases from J, with 13 bases in between. This CDR3 region has 15 residues. The CDR3 sequence is CASSLARGIGYGYTF. Here the CDR3 DNA reads TGTGCCAGCAGCTTAGCCCGCGGGATCGGATATGGCTACACCTTC.

The chain employs TRBV7-9 and TRBJ2-5, with TRBD2 matching over 12 bases. J gave up 7 bases and V 5 bases, and 14 bases lay outside the gene matches. Germline CDR1 is SEHNR and CDR2 is FQNEAQ (reference sequence). The CDR3 loop spans 17 amino acids. The CDR3 loop reads CASSPAGGLAGLGTQYF. CDR3 nucleotide sequence: TGTGCCAGCAGCCCAGCCGGCGGACTAGCGGGGTTGGGGACCCAGTACTTC.

This chain uses TRBV3-1 with TRBJ2-1, with unresolved D. Looked up from germline, CDR1 is LGHDT and CDR2 is YNNKEL (reference sequence). The CDR3 has 16 residues. V lost 5 bases, J lost 0 bases, and 14 bases lay in between. As DNA, the CDR3 is TGTGCCAGCAGCTCAGAAACGGGTAGCTCCTACAATGAGCAGTTCTTC. Translation gives CASSSETGSSYNEQFF.

The V and J genes are TRBV29-1 and TRBJ1-1, with TRBD1 as a possible D gene (6 bases). Deletions cut 4 bases from V and 1 base from J, with 16 bases between. The CDR3 has 15 residues. In germline, CDR1 is SQVTM, CDR2 ANQGSEA. CDR3 sequence: CSVALRGAENTEAFF. The DNA for the CDR3 is TGCAGCGTTGCCCTCAGGGGTGCGGAGAACACTGAAGCTTTCTTT.

The chain links TRBV4-1 to TRBJ2-4, with a weak D call TRBD1 (6 bases). This CDR3 region has 15 residues. Germline assignment: CDR1 MGHRA and CDR2 YSYEKL. The ends were cut back, 3 bases at V and 0 bases at J, with 9 bases in the middle. CDR3 DNA: TGCGCCAGCAGCCAGACAGGTTTAGCCAAAAACATTCAGTACTTC. Amino acids: CASSQTGLAKNIQYF.

This clonotype has more than one count but fewer than ten. The rearrangement uses TRBV3-1 and TRBJ1-5; TRBD1 is a possible D gene (6 bases). Germline CDR1 and CDR2: LGHDT and YNNKEL (reference sequence). This CDR3 has 15 residues. Between the trimmed V and J ends, which lost 0 bases and 8 bases, there was a span of 14 bases. The CDR3 is CASSQEGEGGKPQHF. For the CDR3, the DNA is TGTGCCAGCAGCCAAGAAGGTGAGGGGGGCAAGCCCCAGCATTTT.

In its sample, this clonotype was seen a few times. V is TRBV7-9 and J is TRBJ2-3; TRBD2 aligns across 13 bases. Germline V CDR1 and CDR2: SEHNR, FQNEAQ (reference sequence). CDR3 length equals 15 residues. V was clipped by 8 bases and J by 4 bases; unmatched bases: 6. CDR3 in DNA: TGTGCCAGCTGGAGACTAGCGGGGGGTTCAGATACGCAGTATTTT. As protein: CASWRLAGGSDTQYF.

The CDR3, as DNA: TGTGCCAGCAGTAGGTTATACAGGGACCCCTACGAGCAGTACTTC. It translates to CASSRLYRDPYEQYF. The chain recombines TRBV28 with TRBJ2-1; tentative D call: TRBD1 (6 bases). With the DNA end fitting TRBJ2-7 better, the J assignment may be wrong. This CDR3 has 15 amino acids. Per germline, CDR1 MDHEN and CDR2 SYDVKM.

The chain is built from TRBV20-1 and TRBJ2-3; D unresolved. The CDR3 has 11 amino acids. V lost 4 bases and J 4 bases, leaving 6 bases between the germline ends. Germline CDR1 is DFQATT and CDR2 is SNEGSKA (reference sequence). CDR3: CSATRSDTQYF. For the CDR3, the DNA is TGCAGTGCTACTAGGTCAGATACGCAGTATTTT.

Comment on this clonotype: Germline is not matched at one junction end, which may reflect a read error. CDR3 loop: CAGSSAGNGYTF. The CDR3 bases are TGTGCCGGCAGTTCAGCTGGCAATGGCTACACCTTC. The chain combines TRBV6-5 with TRBJ1-2; no firm D call. The CDR3 length is 12 residues. Germline V lookup: CDR1 MNHEY, CDR2 SVGAGI.

This clonotype came up many times. The chain combines TRBV29-1 with TRBJ2-1, with D possibly matching TRBD2 (5 bases). The CDR3 is 11 amino acids. Trimming removed 7 bases from V and 6 bases from J, with 10 bases in between. CDR1 is SQVTM and CDR2 is ANQGSEA in the germline V gene. The CDR3 sequence: CSALRGNEQFF. The CDR3 DNA reads TGCAGCGCTCTTCGGGGCAATGAGCAGTTCTTC.

This clonotype has just a few counts. The genes are TRBV2 and TRBJ2-7; perhaps TRBD1 as D (6 bases). CDR3 length: 12 amino acids. Per germline, CDR1 SNHLY and CDR2 FYNNEI. V was clipped by 9 bases and J by 3 bases, with 12 bases between them. Here the CDR3 reads CARIGQNYEQYF. The CDR3 coding sequence is TGTGCCAGAATCGGACAGAACTACGAGCAGTACTTC.

This chain links TRBV6-5 with TRBJ2-7, with D perhaps TRBD1 or TRBD2 (5 bases each). Trimming removed 6 bases at V and 4 bases at J, with 13 bases between. The CDR3 length is 13 residues. Germline V CDR1 and CDR2: MNHEY, SVGAGI. The CDR3 DNA reads as TGTGCCAGCAGGGCCAGGTGGGGGTACGAGCAGTACTTC. This codes for CASRARWGYEQYF.

Only a few counts were recorded for this clonotype. The gene calls are TRBV6-2 or TRBV6-3 and TRBJ2-1; a weak D match, TRBD1 (6 bases). The CDR3 length is 15 residues. Germline-derived CDR1 and CDR2 are MNHEY and SVGEGT. Between the trimmed V and J ends, which lost 4 bases and 2 bases, there was a span of 12 bases. CDR3 sequence: CASSWNRVAYNEQFF. DNA for the CDR3: TGTGCCAGCAGTTGGAACAGGGTCGCCTACAATGAGCAGTTCTTC.

This clonotype was counted between two and nine times. The chain couples TRBV7-2 to TRBJ1-6, with 7 positions matching TRBD1. V lost 5 bases to trimming and J lost 7 bases; unmatched junction nucleotides: 8. The CDR3 is 15 amino acids. The germline gives CDR1 SGHTA, CDR2 FQGNSA. The CDR3 protein is CASSPSGTENSPLHF. For the CDR3, the DNA is TGTGCCAGCAGCCCATCCGGGACAGAAAATTCACCCCTCCACTTT.

The chain links TRBV4-2 to TRBJ2-4; TRBD2 might be the D (7 bases). The J call is in doubt because the DNA end fits TRBJ2-7 better. The CDR3 has 16 residues. Germline V CDR1 and CDR2: LGHNA, YNFKEQ. CDR3 sequence: CASSQGRGGSSYEQYF. CDR3 nucleotides: TGTGCCAGCAGCCAAGGGAGGGGGGGTTCGTCCTACGAGCAGTACTTC.

This chain connects TRBV10-3 to TRBJ2-7; D perhaps matches TRBD2 (6 bases). The CDR3 is made up of 15 amino acids. The germline CDR1 and CDR2 sequences are ENHRY and SYGVKD. The ends were cut back, 7 bases at V and 10 bases at J, with 26 bases in the middle. The CDR3 region is CAIKQTSGVKEAQYF. As DNA, the CDR3 is TGTGCCATCAAGCAGACTAGTGGGGTGAAAGAGGCCCAGTACTTC.

In its sample, this clonotype was seen a few times. The rearrangement uses TRBV12-3 or TRBV12-4 and TRBJ1-1; D is possibly TRBD1 (6 bases). The CDR3 contains 12 residues. Trimming took off 7 bases at V and 11 bases at J, with 17 bases between the two ends. CDR3 residues: CASTTHGQSAFF. The CDR3 nucleotides read TGTGCCAGCACTACGCATGGACAGAGCGCTTTCTTT.

The chain joins TRBV4-2 to TRBJ2-2; D ambiguous. Trimming removed 1 base from V and 4 bases from J, with 4 bases in between. The germline V gene encodes CDR1 LGHNA and CDR2 YNFKEQ. This CDR3 contains 13 residues. CDR3 residues: CASSQAVTGELFF. The DNA of the CDR3 is TGTGCCAGCAGCCAAGCGGTCACCGGGGAGCTGTTTTTT.